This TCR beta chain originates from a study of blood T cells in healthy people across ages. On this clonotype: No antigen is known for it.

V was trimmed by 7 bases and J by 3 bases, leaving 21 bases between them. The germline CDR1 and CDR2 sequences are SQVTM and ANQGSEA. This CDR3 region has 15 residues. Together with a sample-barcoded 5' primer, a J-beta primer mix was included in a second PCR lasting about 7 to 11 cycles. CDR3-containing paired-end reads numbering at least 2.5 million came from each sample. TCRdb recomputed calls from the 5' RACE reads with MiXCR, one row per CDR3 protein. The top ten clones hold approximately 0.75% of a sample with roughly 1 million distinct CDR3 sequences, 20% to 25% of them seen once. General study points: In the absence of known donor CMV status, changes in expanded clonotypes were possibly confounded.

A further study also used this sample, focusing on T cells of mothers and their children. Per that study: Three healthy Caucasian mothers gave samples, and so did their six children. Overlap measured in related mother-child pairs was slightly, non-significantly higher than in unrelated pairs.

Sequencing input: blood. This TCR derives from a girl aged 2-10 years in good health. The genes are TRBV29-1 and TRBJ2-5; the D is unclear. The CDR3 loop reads CSADRADGDEETQYF. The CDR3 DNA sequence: TGCAGCGCTGACCGGGCCGATGGGGATGAAGAGACCCAGTACTTC.